The rows below give T cell receptor beta chains drawn from one sample of a study of Graves' ophthalmopathy and Graves' hyperthyroidism. TCRdb reprocessed the multiplex PCR reads via MiXCR and lists one record per CDR3 protein. The table lists roughly 600,000 distinct CDR3 sequences, about 35% of them singletons. The source material was peripheral blood or thyroid tissue (not recorded which). Every receptor here comes from an adult man with Graves' hyperthyroidism. The CDR3 runs from the conserved cysteine through the conserved F or W.

j_gene,v_gene,CDR3aa
TRBJ1-1,TRBV7-6,CASSLATSLTEAFF
TRBJ2-2,TRBV7-6,CASRRLGGATMGTGELFF
TRBJ1-6,TRBV12-3/TRBV12-4,CASSWGDRTSPLHF
TRBJ2-5,TRBV2,CASVTSGTQETQYF
TRBJ1-6,TRBV2,CASSDDGPFPLHF
TRBJ2-5,TRBV27,CASSFSFDWERTQYF
TRBJ2-5,TRBV5-8,CASSLLRIGTQYF
NA,TRBV11-1,CASSLAGSPYNEQFF
TRBJ1-1,TRBV11-1,CASSFGGLGNENTEAFF
TRBJ2-5,TRBV7-9,CASSLAHAGGGQETQYF
TRBJ2-7,TRBV6-5,CASSYSPGRSYEQYF
TRBJ2-7,TRBV7-2,CASSSGQGTYSYEQYF
TRBJ1-2,TRBV12-3/TRBV12-4,CASSLEVERAYGYTF
NA,TRBV5-1,CASRAGTGLSMTINEQFF
TRBJ1-5,TRBV2,CASTGTDYQPQHF
TRBJ2-7,TRBV7-2,CASRRQEVSYEQYF
TRBJ2-7,TRBV30,CAWSSMNEQYF
TRBJ2-7,TRBV27,CASGDSPPREQYF
TRBJ1-1,TRBV15,CAISRGGNTEAFF
TRBJ1-2,TRBV3-1,CASSQEVFDLNYGYTF
TRBJ2-5,TRBV10-3,CAISESWGVGPDTQYF
TRBJ1-1,TRBV10-3,CAISFFGSEGTEAFF
TRBJ1-2,TRBV5-6,CASSWEGANYGYTF
TRBJ2-5,TRBV29-1,CSGGQYQETQYF
TRBJ1-2,TRBV30,CAWTVNYGYTF
TRBJ2-3,TRBV20-1,CSASIRGQPIVTDTQYF
TRBJ1-1,TRBV6-5,CASSYGRVGTEAFF
TRBJ2-2,TRBV3-1,CASSLKTGGTGELFF
TRBJ1-1,TRBV7-9,CASSFEGGEWGEAFF
TRBJ2-5,TRBV20-1,CSASTGETQYF
TRBJ1-4,TRBV7-2,CASSFRTEGVKLFF
TRBJ2-7,TRBV7-2,CASSYDRGVEQYF
TRBJ2-7,TRBV14,CASSQALGLTLDEQYF
TRBJ2-5,TRBV7-9,CASSFGQGMEYQETQYF
TRBJ2-2,TRBV20-1,CSARPLWDGELFF
TRBJ2-5,TRBV20-1,CSGQNQETQYF
TRBJ2-7,TRBV28,CASSLKGKSYEQYF
TRBJ1-4,TRBV15,CATSRDEGPGIEKLFF
TRBJ1-5,TRBV7-9,CASSGSGINQPQHF
TRBJ1-5,TRBV19,CASSQGQRQGAQPQHF
TRBJ1-5,TRBV6-6,CASSHREQQPQHF
TRBJ1-2,TRBV6-5,CASKVSQNYGYTF
TRBJ2-5,TRBV2,CASNTRETQYF
TRBJ2-2,TRBV12-3/TRBV12-4,CASSLGSHPGELFF
TRBJ2-7,TRBV29-1,CSVTTGSYEQYF
TRBJ2-2,TRBV9,CASSVGPSGELFF
TRBJ1-1,TRBV10-3,CAISLGQGRNTEAFF
TRBJ2-7,TRBV5-1,CASSLGIGSSYERYF
TRBJ1-3,TRBV20-1,CSAQDRSSSGNTIYF
TRBJ2-7,TRBV7-9,CASSPNPYEQYF
TRBJ2-7,TRBV12-3/TRBV12-4,CASSYSGRVTYEQYF
TRBJ1-6,TRBV5-1,CASSLAGGAVNSPLHF
TRBJ2-7,TRBV29-1,CSVEAPGGRITYEQYF
TRBJ1-6,TRBV9,CASSVDHSKNSPLHF
TRBJ1-2,TRBV9,CASNGPYGYTF